The sample holds a few counts of the clone carrying this TCR beta chain. What it recognizes is unknown. These data come from a study of early T cells in non-severe SARS-CoV-2 infection. Study in general: The authors sequenced bulk RNA from unsorted whole blood, leaving chains unpaired.

In the library, individual cDNA molecules carried attached unique molecular identifiers. In TCRdb, the 5' RACE reads were re-called with MiXCR into one record per CDR3 protein. The sample records about 83,000 distinct CDR3 sequences, about 10% being singletons. The V gene's germline CDR1 is ENHRY and CDR2 SYGVKD. This CDR3 region has 14 residues. Trimming shortened V by 7 bases and J by 4 bases, and 11 bases separated the two germline ends. Study-level results: VDJdb matches were skewed toward anti-spike CD8 T cell responses.

Sequenced material: whole blood, taken at baseline. This chain connects TRBV10-3 to TRBJ1-6; maybe TRBD1 (6 bases). This TCR was sampled from an adult who was a healthcare worker with PCR-confirmed SARS-CoV-2 infection or an uninfected control (not recorded which). The CDR3 loop reads CAITNRAYNSPLHF. CDR3 nucleotide sequence: TGTGCCATCACCAACAGGGCTTATAATTCACCCCTCCACTTT.